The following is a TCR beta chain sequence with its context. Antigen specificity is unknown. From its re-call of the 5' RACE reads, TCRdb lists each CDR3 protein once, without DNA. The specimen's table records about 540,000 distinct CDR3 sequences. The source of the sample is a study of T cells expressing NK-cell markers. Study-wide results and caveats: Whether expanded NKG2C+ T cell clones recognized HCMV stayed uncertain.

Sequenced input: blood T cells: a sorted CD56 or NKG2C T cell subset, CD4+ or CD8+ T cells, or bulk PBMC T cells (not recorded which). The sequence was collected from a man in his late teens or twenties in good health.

The CDR3 here is CASSVEGGWSSYNEQFF. V and J are TRBV9 and TRBJ2-1; the TRBD1 assignment by TCRdb is unverifiable without DNA. CDR1 is SGDLS and CDR2 is YYNGEE in the germline V gene. This CDR3 spans 17 amino acids. The full variable domain, rest sourced from reference TRBV9 and TRBJ2-1, is DSGVTQTPKHLITATGQRVTLRCSPRSGDLSVYWYQQSLDQGLQFLIQYYNGEERAKGNILERFSAQQFPDLHSELNLSSLELGDSALYFCASSVEGGWSSYNEQFFGPGTRLTVL.